These 23 T cell receptor beta chains share one sample of origin, sequenced in a study of PD-1 blockade in classical Hodgkin lymphoma. TCRdb's table, derived via immunoSEQ multiplex PCR, lists solely in-frame clones and lacks some. This sample has around 25,000 clones, with over 75% found just once. Time point indicated: cycle 4 day 1 (C4D1), after five to seven weeks of nivolumab. The patients all showed relapse after autologous stem cell transplantation, while their brentuximab vedotin exposure varied. The material was peripheral blood mononuclear cells (PBMCs), obtained before the fourth cycle of nivolumab. The receptors derive from a human donor with classical Hodgkin lymphoma.

The chain links TRBV19 to TRBJ2-7, with 9 bases fitting TRBD2. Germline trimming cut 5 bases from V and 2 bases from J; bases unmatched to any gene: 13. This CDR3 is built from 17 residues. The germline gives CDR1 LNHDA, CDR2 SQIVND (reference sequence). Here the CDR3 reads CASSDTWGASGTYEQYF. Here the CDR3 DNA reads TGTGCCAGTAGTGACACTTGGGGAGCTAGCGGGACCTACGAGCAGTACTTC. The variable domain in full, with the rest retrieved from reference TRBV19 and TRBJ2-7, is DGGITQSPKYLFRKEGQNVTLSCEQNLNHDAMYWYRQDPGQGLRLIYYSQIVNDFQKGDIAEGYSVSREKKESFPLTVTSAQKNPTAFYLCASSDTWGASGTYEQYFGPGTRLTVT.

The V gene is TRBV7-2, the J gene TRBJ1-2; D gene ambiguous. The germline CDR1 and CDR2 sequences are SGHTA and FQGNSA. The V end was cut by 0 bases, the J end by 3 bases, with 14 bases between. This CDR3 region has 16 residues. CDR3 amino acids: CASSLAGEGRDYGYTF. The CDR3 DNA sequence: TGTGCCAGCAGCTTAGCTGGCGAAGGGAGGGACTATGGCTACACCTTC.

The V call is TRBV5-1, the J call TRBJ1-1, with D tentatively TRBD1 (6 bases). CDR3 size: 17 residues. V shed 5 bases and J shed 1 base, with 21 bases lying between them. CDR1 is SGHRS and CDR2 is YFSETQ in the germline V gene. The CDR3 sequence: CASSLTPPGQSNTEAFF. Here the CDR3 DNA reads TGCGCCAGCAGTCTGACCCCACCGGGACAATCGAACACTGAAGCTTTCTTT.

J is TRBJ2-7 and V is TRBV10-1; 15 bases match TRBD2. This CDR3 has 18 amino acids. V lost 2 bases, J lost 0 bases, and 5 bases stayed unmatched. Germline loops: CDR1 WNHNN, CDR2 SYGVQD (reference sequence). The CDR3 spells CASSEPGLAGGNSYEQYF. The CDR3 nucleotides read TGCGCCAGCAGTGAGCCGGGACTAGCGGGAGGTAACTCCTACGAGCAGTACTTC.

V is TRBV7-9 and J is TRBJ2-2, with no clear D. V dropped 1 base and J dropped 3 bases, with 6 bases sitting between them. The CDR3 has 14 amino acids. Per the germline V gene, CDR1 is SEHNR and CDR2 is FQNEAQ (reference sequence). Here the CDR3 DNA reads TGTGCCAGCAGCTTAGTGTACGACACCGGGGAGCTGTTTTTT. The encoded protein is CASSLVYDTGELFF.

This rearrangement joins TRBV5-8 to TRBJ2-5; D tentatively reads TRBD1 or TRBD2 (5 bases each). This CDR3 has 14 residues. Trimming removed 4 bases at V and 1 base at J, with 11 bases between. Looked up from germline, CDR1 is SGHTS and CDR2 is YDEGEE. CDR3: CASSGDRPQETQYF. The CDR3 bases are TGTGCCAGCAGCGGGGACCGACCCCAAGAGACCCAGTACTTC.

The CDR3: CASRTTSGAYNEQFF. CDR3 bases: TGTGCCAGCAGGACAACTAGCGGGGCCTACAATGAGCAGTTCTTC. V and J are TRBV6-1 and TRBJ2-7; TRBD2 matches at 10 bases. The DNA end is more similar to TRBJ2-1, so the J call may be wrong. The CDR3 extends over 15 amino acids. Per the germline V gene, CDR1 is MNHNS and CDR2 is SASEGT.

The V call is TRBV11-1, the J call TRBJ2-5; 9 nucleotides align to TRBD1. This CDR3 has 15 residues. Germline-derived CDR1 and CDR2 are SGHAT and FQDESV (reference sequence). V gave up 5 bases and J gave up 5 bases; unmatched junction bases: 9. The CDR3 here is CASSRNRGQSETQYF. CDR3 coding DNA: TGTGCCAGCAGCCGTAACAGGGGGCAGTCCGAGACCCAGTACTTC.

The rearrangement links TRBV5-1 to TRBJ1-2; D remains ambiguous. The CDR3 length is 15 residues. The germline V gene encodes CDR1 SGHRS and CDR2 YFSETQ. V dropped 0 bases and J dropped 3 bases, with 12 bases sitting between them. CDR3 DNA: TGCGCCAGCAGCTTGGACCGGGCTTCCCACTATGGCTACACCTTC. It specifies CASSLDRASHYGYTF.

CDR3 amino acids: CASSVGRNSDTGELFF. The DNA of the CDR3 is TGTGCCAGCAGCGTAGGCCGGAACTCCGACACCGGGGAGCTGTTTTTT. The rearrangement joins TRBV9 to TRBJ2-2; D is unclear. The length of the CDR3 is 16 residues. Trimming left V 0 bases short and J 3 bases short, with 12 bases between. Germline CDR1 is SGDLS and CDR2 is YYNGEE. Full variable domain (outside the CDR3, taken from reference TRBV9 and TRBJ2-2): DSGVTQTPKHLITATGQRVTLRCSPRSGDLSVYWYQQSLDQGLQFLIQYYNGEERAKGNILERFSAQQFPDLHSELNLSSLELGDSALYFCASSVGRNSDTGELFFGEGSRLTVL.

This chain connects TRBV19 to TRBJ2-7, with D possibly TRBD1 on 6 matching bases. The CDR3 loop spans 15 amino acids. Looked up from germline, CDR1 is LNHDA and CDR2 is SQIVND (reference sequence). V lost 5 bases and J lost 3, with 17 bases in between. The CDR3 loop reads CASSFGTGTHYEQYF. CDR3 in DNA: TGTGCCAGTAGTTTTGGAACAGGGACACACTACGAGCAGTACTTC.

The chain couples TRBV9 to TRBJ2-3; no reliable D call. V lost 0 bases and J 2 bases, leaving 10 bases between the germline ends. CDR3 length equals 15 residues. Germline CDR1 and CDR2: SGDLS and YYNGEE. CDR3 DNA sequence: TGTGCCAGCAGCGTAGGTTTGGTTTCCACAGATACGCAGTATTTT. This sequence encodes CASSVGLVSTDTQYF. Complete variable domain (other parts from reference TRBV9 and TRBJ2-3): DSGVTQTPKHLITATGQRVTLRCSPRSGDLSVYWYQQSLDQGLQFLIQYYNGEERAKGNILERFSAQQFPDLHSELNLSSLELGDSALYFCASSVGLVSTDTQYFGPGTRLTVL.

This sequence joins TRBV14 and TRBJ2-7, with 9 positions matching TRBD1. CDR3 length: 16 residues. The trim removed 0 bases at V and 5 bases at J, leaving 8 bases unmatched. Germline V gives CDR1 SGHDN, CDR2 FVKESK. CDR3 sequence: CASSQDRGTGIHEQYF. CDR3 bases: TGTGCCAGCAGCCAAGATCGTGGGACAGGGATCCACGAGCAGTACTTC.

The rearrangement joins TRBV19 to TRBJ2-2; a possible D gene is TRBD2 (6 bases). The germline V and J ends were trimmed by 1 base and 4 bases, with 13 bases remaining between them. CDR1 and CDR2 from the germline V gene are LNHDA and SQIVND (reference sequence). This CDR3 has 16 residues. The CDR3 loop is CASSIGVIAATGELFF. Here the CDR3 DNA reads TGTGCCAGTAGTATAGGGGTGATAGCGGCCACCGGGGAGCTGTTTTTT.

The rearrangement uses TRBV9 and TRBJ2-5; 11 positions match TRBD2. With 0 bases clipped from V and 1 base from J, the junction kept 8 bases outside the gene matches. This CDR3 comprises 18 residues. Germline V CDR1 and CDR2: SGDLS, YYNGEE. In nucleotides, the CDR3 is TGTGCCAGCAGCGTAGGTCCGGGTAGCGGGAGGGTCCAAGAGACCCAGTACTTC. It translates to CASSVGPGSGRVQETQYF. Combining the CDR3 with reference TRBV9 and TRBJ2-5 gives the whole variable domain DSGVTQTPKHLITATGQRVTLRCSPRSGDLSVYWYQQSLDQGLQFLIQYYNGEERAKGNILERFSAQQFPDLHSELNLSSLELGDSALYFCASSVGPGSGRVQETQYFGPGTRLLVL.

The V and J genes are TRBV6-1 and TRBJ1-1, with a possible D match to TRBD1 (5 bases). Trimming cost V 3 bases and J 3 bases, with 20 bases left between them. This CDR3 comprises 17 residues. Germline CDR1 reads MNHNS; CDR2 reads SASEGT. CDR3 in DNA: TGTGCCAGCAGTGATTTAGGGGACCGTAGCTGGGACACTGAAGCTTTCTTT. Translated, it gives CASSDLGDRSWDTEAFF.

The V gene is TRBV19, the J gene TRBJ1-5; no clear D. Germline V gives CDR1 LNHDA, CDR2 SQIVND (reference sequence). V was shortened by 3 bases and J by 3 bases, with 9 bases between the two germline ends. The CDR3 runs to 14 residues. As DNA, the CDR3 is TGTGCCAGTAGTATCTCGCCGATCAATCAGCCCCAGCATTTT. Protein product: CASSISPINQPQHF.

The table lists this clone with a count of one. This sequence joins TRBV5-6 and TRBJ2-5; 7 bases line up with TRBD1. Trimming took 4 bases from V and 11 from J; bases not matched to a gene: 8. This CDR3 has 12 residues. Germline V gives CDR1 SGHDT, CDR2 YYEEEE. The CDR3, as DNA: TGTGCCAGCAGCCCCACAGGGGACCAGCAGTACTTC. Translation: CASSPTGDQQYF.

The gene calls are TRBV15 and TRBJ2-2; tentative D call: TRBD2 (5 bases). Trimming took off 0 bases at V and 6 bases at J, with 17 bases between the two ends. This CDR3 has 17 amino acids. Germline loops: CDR1 LNHNV, CDR2 YYDKDF (reference sequence). CDR3 nucleotide sequence: TGTGCCACCAGCAGAGATCGGGGAAGACTGTTGGCCGGGGAGCTGTTTTTT. This sequence encodes CATSRDRGRLLAGELFF.

This clone was seen only once. The chain links TRBV6-9 to TRBJ1-5; TRBD1 aligns across 7 bases. Trimming removed 3 bases from V and 5 bases from J; junction bases left unmatched: 4. CDR3 length: 14 residues. Germline CDR1 reads MNHGY; CDR2 reads SVAAGI. DNA of the CDR3: TGTGCCAGCAGTTACGACAGGGCCTATCAGCCCCAGCATTTT. This translates into CASSYDRAYQPQHF.

This chain uses TRBV5-4 with TRBJ2-2, with D perhaps TRBD1 or TRBD2 (7 bases each). Germline lookup yields CDR1 SGHNT and CDR2 YYREEE (reference sequence). There are 14 residues in the CDR3. Deletions cut 4 bases from V and 11 bases from J, with 18 bases between. CDR3 nucleotide sequence: TGTGCCAGCAGCCCCCCGACAGGGAGGGGAGAGCTGTTTTTT. Translation: CASSPPTGRGELFF.

This sequence joins TRBV6-5 and TRBJ2-5; D gene ambiguous. V was shortened by 0 bases and J by 5 bases, with 13 bases between the two germline ends. From germline, CDR1 is MNHEY and CDR2 SVGAGI. This CDR3 comprises 15 residues. The CDR3 sequence: CASSYSLILQETQYF. DNA for the CDR3: TGTGCCAGCAGTTACTCGCTGATCCTCCAGGAGACCCAGTACTTC.

J is TRBJ2-1 and V is TRBV7-3; 7 positions agree with TRBD2. V lost 1 base, J lost 7 bases, and 7 bases stayed unmatched. CDR1 and CDR2 (germline): SGHTA, FQGTGA. CDR3 length: 15 amino acids. The CDR3 bases are TGTGCCAGCAGCTTAAGGCTAGCGGCCTGGAATGAGCAGTTCTTC. The encoded protein is CASSLRLAAWNEQFF.